Below, 21 T cell receptor beta chains from the same sample are listed, as sequenced in a study of identical twins. TCRdb re-called the 5' RACE reads through MiXCR, storing one row per CDR3 protein. The sample gives more than 200,000 distinct CDR3 sequences, less than 10% of which show up once; 5% to 6% is in the top ten. The source material was memory (CD45RO+) T cells sorted from blood. These receptors were collected from a woman younger than 35 in good health.

This clonotype turned up a few times. This chain joins TRBV12-3 or TRBV12-4 and TRBJ2-7; 10 bases agree with TRBD2. V lost 3 bases to trimming and J lost 2 bases; unmatched junction nucleotides: 4. The CDR3 consists of 15 residues. The CDR3 reads CASSFDSGGPYEQYF. The CDR3 bases are TGTGCCAGCAGTTTCGATAGCGGGGGGCCCTACGAGCAGTACTTC.

This clonotype was recorded at least ten times. The chain combines TRBV20-1 with TRBJ2-1; 11 bases agree with TRBD2. Trimming cost V 2 bases and J 7 bases; bases outside gene matches: 10. The germline V gene has CDR1 DFQATT and CDR2 SNEGSKA (reference sequence). This CDR3 has 16 residues. CDR3 sequence (DNA): TGCAGTGCTAGAAACTGGGCTAGCGGGGGGAGAAATGAGCAGTTCTTC. It encodes CSARNWASGGRNEQFF.

In its sample, this clonotype was seen many times. CDR3 sequence reads: CASSWPGNTEAFF. CDR3 bases: TGTGCCAGCTCTTGGCCGGGGAACACTGAAGCTTTCTTT. J is TRBJ1-1 and V is TRBV7-8, with D unclear. This CDR3 has 13 amino acids. V lost 8 bases, J lost 1 base, and 11 bases lay in between. Germline CDR1 is SGHVS and CDR2 is FQNEAQ.

This clonotype was picked up a small number of times. V is TRBV12-5 and J is TRBJ1-2; 7 nucleotides match TRBD1. Germline V lookup: CDR1 LGHNT, CDR2 FRNRAP. J was trimmed by 3 bases and V by 4 bases; bases with no gene match: 2. CDR3 length: 13 amino acids. The CDR3 sequence: CASGSDRDYGYTF. CDR3 sequence (DNA): TGTGCTAGTGGTTCCGACAGGGACTATGGCTACACCTTC. Full variable domain (rest looked up from reference TRBV12-5 and TRBJ1-2): DARVTQTPRHKVTEMGQEVTMRCQPILGHNTVFWYRQTMMQGLELLAYFRNRAPLDDSGMPKDRFSAEMPDATLATLKIQPSEPRDSAVYFCASGSDRDYGYTFGSGTRLTVV.

This clonotype was detected only a few times. This rearrangement joins TRBV18 to TRBJ1-4; no clear D. V lost 1 base and J lost 3, with 6 bases in between. Germline V gene data show CDR1 as KGHSH and CDR2 as LQKENI. This CDR3 region has 14 residues. The CDR3: CASSPQFSNEKLFF. The CDR3 coding sequence is TGTGCCAGCTCACCACAATTCTCTAATGAAAAACTGTTTTTT.

The table lists this clonotype with a few counts. The rearrangement links TRBV6-5 to TRBJ1-1; no clear D gene. The CDR3 loop spans 16 amino acids. Trimming took 0 bases from V and 1 from J, leaving 12 bases between them. The germline V gene encodes CDR1 MNHEY and CDR2 SVGAGI. CDR3 in amino acids: CASSYSISGPNTEAFF. The CDR3 nucleotides read TGTGCCAGCAGTTACTCGATTTCAGGCCCGAACACTGAAGCTTTCTTT.

This sequence joins TRBV29-1 and TRBJ2-7, with 9 bases that match TRBD2. V lost 1 base and J lost 1; bases outside the gene matches: 2. Germline-derived CDR1 and CDR2 are SQVTM and ANQGSEA. The CDR3 has 14 amino acids. The CDR3 loop reads CSVEGSGGSYEQYF. The DNA of the CDR3 is TGCAGCGTTGAAGGAAGCGGGGGGTCCTACGAGCAGTACTTC.

In its sample, this clonotype was seen a few times. The rearrangement links TRBV4-1 to TRBJ2-3; D is possibly TRBD1 or TRBD2 (6 bases each). The germline V gene encodes CDR1 MGHRA and CDR2 YSYEKL. The CDR3 consists of 16 residues. The V end was cut by 4 bases, the J end by 4 bases, with 18 bases between. The CDR3: CASSRSRARGADTQYF. CDR3 in DNA: TGCGCCAGCAGCCGGTCGCGCGCTAGGGGGGCAGATACGCAGTATTTT.

This clonotype was observed a handful of times. The chain uses TRBV4-1 and TRBJ2-3; D is unresolved. This CDR3 is 13 amino acids long. V was clipped by 3 bases and J by 8 bases, with 12 bases between them. Germline loops: CDR1 MGHRA, CDR2 YSYEKL. CDR3 DNA sequence: TGCGCCAGCAGCCAGGTGTCAGGCCCTACGCAGTATTTT. Its translation is CASSQVSGPTQYF.

This clonotype occurred once. The chain links TRBV6-2 or TRBV6-3 to TRBJ2-1; D is tentatively TRBD1 or TRBD2 (5 bases each). This CDR3 spans 15 amino acids. The germline CDR1 and CDR2 sequences are MNHEY and SVGEGT. Trimming cost V 9 bases and J 6 bases, with 21 bases left between them. CDR3 region: CASTRDDRARNEQFF. The DNA of the CDR3 is TGTGCCAGTACCCGGGACGATCGGGCGCGCAATGAGCAGTTCTTC.

This clonotype has just a few counts. The rearrangement joins TRBV5-1 to TRBJ1-1; D is undetermined. This CDR3 spans 15 amino acids. Germline CDR1 reads SGHRS; CDR2 reads YFSETQ. V lost 1 base, J lost 3 bases, and 13 bases lay in between. CDR3 amino acids: CASSLLGKKDTEAFF. The CDR3 DNA sequence: TGCGCCAGCAGCTTGCTAGGGAAGAAGGACACTGAAGCTTTCTTT.

This clonotype came up many times. The chain employs TRBV4-3 and TRBJ2-7; unclear D gene. Trimming took 0 bases from V and 0 from J, leaving 12 bases between them. Germline loops: CDR1 LGHNA, CDR2 YSLEER. The CDR3 is 16 residues long. This CDR3 is CASSQDLEKGSYEQYF. The CDR3 DNA follows: TGCGCCAGCAGCCAAGATCTAGAGAAGGGCTCCTACGAGCAGTACTTC.

This clonotype occurred many times. J is TRBJ2-3 and V is TRBV2; a possible D gene is TRBD2 (6 bases). Germline assignment: CDR1 SNHLY and CDR2 FYNNEI. The CDR3 covers 15 residues. Trimming took off 5 bases at V and 4 bases at J, with 16 bases between the two ends. In nucleotides, the CDR3 is TGTGCCAGCAGTTCCGGGACTCTTGGGGCAGATACGCAGTATTTT. It yields the protein CASSSGTLGADTQYF.

This clonotype was seen a handful of times. The chain is built from TRBV6-2 or TRBV6-3 and TRBJ2-1, with TRBD2 matching 9 bases. CDR3 length equals 14 residues. Germline loops: CDR1 MNHEY, CDR2 SVGEGT. V was pared by 9 bases and J by 7 bases, with 10 bases of the junction left unmatched. CDR3 coding DNA: TGTGCCAGTTTACGAGCGGGGGGATTTAATGAGCAGTTCTTC. Amino acid sequence: CASLRAGGFNEQFF.

This clonotype was recorded many times. V and J are TRBV7-2 and TRBJ1-2; D is perhaps TRBD1 (5 bases). Trimming took 4 bases from V and 8 from J, leaving 17 bases between them. Germline CDR1 is SGHTA and CDR2 is FQGNSA. This CDR3 spans 14 amino acids. The DNA of the CDR3 is TGTGCCAGCAGCTACCTGGCAGGAGGGGAGGGCTACACCTTC. This translates into CASSYLAGGEGYTF.

This clonotype was observed many times. The gene calls are TRBV12-5 and TRBJ1-2; weak D call: TRBD1 (5 bases). This CDR3 has 14 amino acids. The germline V gene has CDR1 LGHNT and CDR2 FRNRAP. V gave up 5 bases and J gave up 4 bases, with 14 bases separating them. CDR3 nucleotides: TGTGCTAGTGGTCAAGCCCGGGGGATCTATGGCTACACCTTC. Residues: CASGQARGIYGYTF.

This clonotype was detected only a few times. The CDR3 DNA sequence: TGTGCCAGCAGCTCCATAGGGAAGCGGAGTTCCTACAATGAGCAGTTCTTC. This sequence encodes CASSSIGKRSSYNEQFF. The chain combines TRBV9 with TRBJ2-1; a weak D match, TRBD2 (5 bases). Germline V gives CDR1 SGDLS, CDR2 YYNGEE. Trimming shortened V by 4 bases and J by 1 base, and 18 bases separated the two germline ends. The CDR3 is 17 amino acids.

This chain joins TRBV9 and TRBJ2-3; D ambiguous. Germline V gives CDR1 SGDLS, CDR2 YYNGEE. The V end lost 3 bases, the J end lost 5 bases, and 19 bases lay between the germline ends. The CDR3 runs to 16 residues. The CDR3 region has the DNA TGTGCCAGCAGCGCCGGGTCTCCAAGCCTCAGAGATACGCAGTATTTT. It yields the protein CASSAGSPSLRDTQYF.

This rearrangement joins TRBV20-1 to TRBJ2-1; D unresolved. This CDR3 has 12 amino acids. Trimming removed 6 bases at V and 0 bases at J, with 6 bases between. Germline CDR1 and CDR2: DFQATT and SNEGSKA (reference sequence). The CDR3 here is CSAPDSYNEQFF. The CDR3 bases are TGCAGTGCCCCGGACTCCTACAATGAGCAGTTCTTC.

This clonotype was recorded many times. The chain recombines TRBV25-1 with TRBJ2-3; D is ambiguous. The CDR3 spans 10 residues. Trimming removed 2 bases at V and 6 bases at J, with 0 bases between. Germline CDR1 reads MGHDK; CDR2 reads SYGVNS. CDR3 residues: CASSEDTQYF. CDR3 nucleotide sequence: TGTGCCAGCAGTGAAGATACGCAGTATTTT. Full variable domain (remainder filled in from reference TRBV25-1 and TRBJ2-3): EADIYQTPRYLVIGTGKKITLECSQTMGHDKMYWYQQDPGMELHLIHYSYGVNSTEKGDLSSESTVSRIRTEHFPLTLESARPSHTSQYLCASSEDTQYFGPGTRLTVL.

This clonotype was recorded at least ten times. V usage is TRBV15 and J usage is TRBJ2-1; TRBD1 matches 9 bases. The junction had 4 bases not matched to a gene; V was cut back by 1 base and J by 9 bases. CDR1 LNHNV and CDR2 YYDKDF come from the germline V gene (reference sequence). CDR3 length: 14 residues. The CDR3, as DNA: TGTGCCACCAGCAGAGTTGGGGACAGGGTTGAGCAGTTCTTC. Encoded protein: CATSRVGDRVEQFF.